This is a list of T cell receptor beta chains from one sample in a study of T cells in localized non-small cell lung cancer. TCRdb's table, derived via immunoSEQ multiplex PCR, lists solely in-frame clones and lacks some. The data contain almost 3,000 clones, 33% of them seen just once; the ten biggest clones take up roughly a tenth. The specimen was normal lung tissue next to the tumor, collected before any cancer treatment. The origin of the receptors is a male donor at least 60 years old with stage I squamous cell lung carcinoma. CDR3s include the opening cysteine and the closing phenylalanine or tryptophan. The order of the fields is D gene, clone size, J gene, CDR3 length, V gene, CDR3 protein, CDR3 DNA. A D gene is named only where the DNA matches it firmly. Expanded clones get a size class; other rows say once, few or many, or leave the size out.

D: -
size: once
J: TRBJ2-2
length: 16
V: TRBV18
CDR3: CASDKGDYRNTGELFF
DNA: TGTGCCAGCGACAAAGGTGACTACCGAAACACCGGGGAGCTGTTTTTT

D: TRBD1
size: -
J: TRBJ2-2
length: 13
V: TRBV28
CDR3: CASMTGGTGELFF
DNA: TGTGCCAGCATGACAGGGGGGACCGGGGAGCTGTTTTTT

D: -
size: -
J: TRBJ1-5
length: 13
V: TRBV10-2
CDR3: CASSESTRGPQHF
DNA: TGCGCCAGCAGTGAGTCAACGCGCGGGCCCCAGCATTTT

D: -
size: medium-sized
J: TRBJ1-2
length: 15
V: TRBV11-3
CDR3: CASSSGGMGTPGYTF
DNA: TGTGCCAGCAGCTCAGGCGGGATGGGGACGCCTGGCTACACCTTC

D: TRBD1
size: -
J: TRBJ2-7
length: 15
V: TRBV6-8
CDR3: CASSYDTGVSYEQYF
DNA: TGTGCCAGCAGTTACGATACAGGGGTATCCTACGAGCAGTACTTC

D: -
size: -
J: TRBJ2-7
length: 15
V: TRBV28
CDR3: CASSFVPGGYYEQYF
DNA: TGTGCCAGCAGTTTTGTCCCTGGCGGCTATTACGAGCAGTACTTC

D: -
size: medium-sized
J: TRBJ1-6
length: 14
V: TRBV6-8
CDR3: CASSSGPVGSPLHF
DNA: TGTGCCAGCAGTTCAGGCCCGGTCGGTTCACCCCTCCACTTT

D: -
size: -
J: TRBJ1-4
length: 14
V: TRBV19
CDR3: CASKVWATNEKLFF
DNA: TGTGCCAGTAAGGTCTGGGCGACTAATGAAAAACTGTTTTTT

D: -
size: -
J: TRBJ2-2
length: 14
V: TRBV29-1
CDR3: CSVARGAGTGELFF
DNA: TGCAGCGTTGCCAGGGGCGCGGGCACCGGGGAGCTGTTTTTT

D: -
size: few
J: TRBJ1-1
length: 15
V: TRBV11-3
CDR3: CASSLGTYMNTEAFF
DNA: TGTGCCAGCAGCCTCGGGACATACATGAACACTGAAGCTTTCTTT

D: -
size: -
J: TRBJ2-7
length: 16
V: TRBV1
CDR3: CASSQDRTSGTCEQYF
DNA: TGCGCCAGCAGCCAAGATAGGACTAGCGGGACCTGCGAGCAGTACTTC

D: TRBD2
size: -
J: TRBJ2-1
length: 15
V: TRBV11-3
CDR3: CASSPDSGVYNEQFF
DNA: TGTGCCAGCAGCCCCGATAGCGGGGTCTACAATGAGCAGTTCTTC

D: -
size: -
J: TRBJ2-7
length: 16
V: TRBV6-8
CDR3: CASSGDVGGVYYEQYF
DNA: TGTGCCAGCAGTGGGGATGTAGGAGGGGTCTACTACGAGCAGTACTTC

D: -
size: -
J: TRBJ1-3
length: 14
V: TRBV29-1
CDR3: CSVMGAYSGNTIYF
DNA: TGCAGCGTTATGGGGGCGTACTCTGGAAACACCATATATTTT

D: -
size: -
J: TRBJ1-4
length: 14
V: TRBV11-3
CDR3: CASSQTGAHEKLFF
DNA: TGTGCCAGCAGCCAAACCGGGGCCCATGAAAAACTGTTTTTT

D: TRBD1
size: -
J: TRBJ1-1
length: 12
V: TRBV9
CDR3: CASSPGGLEAFF
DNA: TGTGCCAGCAGCCCAGGGGGCCTTGAAGCTTTCTTT

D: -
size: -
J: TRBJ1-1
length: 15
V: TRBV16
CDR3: CASSQSREVNTEAFF
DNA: TGTGCCAGCAGCCAATCGAGAGAAGTGAACACTGAAGCTTTCTTT

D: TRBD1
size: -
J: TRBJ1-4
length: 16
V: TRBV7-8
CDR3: CASSLANRGQPEKLFF
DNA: TGTGCCAGCAGCTTGGCCAACAGGGGGCAACCTGAAAAACTGTTTTTT

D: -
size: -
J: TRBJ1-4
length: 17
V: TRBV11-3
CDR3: CASSHKDSGNRGEKLFF
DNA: TGTGCCAGCAGCCATAAAGACTCAGGGAATCGAGGTGAAAAACTGTTTTTT

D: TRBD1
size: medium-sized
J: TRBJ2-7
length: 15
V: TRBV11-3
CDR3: CASSLQSTGPYEQYF
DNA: TGTGCCAGCAGCTTACAGTCGACAGGGCCCTACGAGCAGTACTTC

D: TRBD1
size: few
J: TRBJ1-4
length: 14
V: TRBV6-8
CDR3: CASSLQGTGEKLFF
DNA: TGTGCCAGCAGTTTACAGGGGACGGGCGAAAAACTGTTTTTT

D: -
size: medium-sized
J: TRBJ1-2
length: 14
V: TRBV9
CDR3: CASSVGDTNYGYTF
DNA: TGTGCCAGCAGCGTAGGGGACACTAACTATGGCTACACCTTC

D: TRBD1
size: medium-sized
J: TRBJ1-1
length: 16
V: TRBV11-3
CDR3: CASSSQQGAYVTEAFF
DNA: TGTGCCAGCAGCTCTCAACAGGGGGCTTATGTCACTGAAGCTTTCTTT

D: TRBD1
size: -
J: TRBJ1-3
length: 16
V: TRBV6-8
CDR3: CASSRQGTPSGNTIYF
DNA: TGTGCCAGCAGTAGACAGGGGACCCCCTCTGGAAACACCATATATTTT

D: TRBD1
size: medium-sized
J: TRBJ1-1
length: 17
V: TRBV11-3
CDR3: CASSLRPGGGPALEAFF
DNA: TGTGCCAGCAGCTTAAGACCAGGGGGTGGCCCAGCCCTTGAAGCTTTCTTT

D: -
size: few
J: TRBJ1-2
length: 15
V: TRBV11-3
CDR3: CASSLVRGTNYGYTF
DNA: TGTGCCAGCAGCTTAGTGCGGGGGACTAACTATGGCTACACCTTC

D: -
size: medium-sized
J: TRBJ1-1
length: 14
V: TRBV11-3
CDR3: CASSVGHLNTEAFF
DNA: TGTGCCAGCAGCGTTGGGCACCTGAACACTGAAGCTTTCTTT

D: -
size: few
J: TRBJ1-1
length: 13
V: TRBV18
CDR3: CASSQGMDTEAFF
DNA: TGTGCCAGCTCACAGGGGATGGACACTGAAGCTTTCTTT

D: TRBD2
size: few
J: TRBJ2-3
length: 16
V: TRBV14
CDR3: CASSPLLAGVSDTQYF
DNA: TGTGCCAGCAGCCCACTACTAGCGGGGGTGTCAGATACGCAGTATTTT

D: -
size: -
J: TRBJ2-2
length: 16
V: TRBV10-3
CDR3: CAISEPKGTSTGELFF
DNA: TGTGCCATCAGTGAGCCGAAGGGGACCTCTACCGGGGAGCTGTTTTTT

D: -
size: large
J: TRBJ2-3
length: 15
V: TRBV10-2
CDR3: CASSEQEGGTDTQYF
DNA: TGCGCCAGCAGTGAGCAGGAGGGGGGCACAGATACGCAGTATTTT

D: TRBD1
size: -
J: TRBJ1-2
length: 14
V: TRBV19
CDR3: CASSESGGIYGYTF
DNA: TGTGCCAGTAGTGAATCAGGGGGGATCTATGGCTACACCTTC

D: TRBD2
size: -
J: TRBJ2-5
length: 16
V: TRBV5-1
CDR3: CASSLDPGLAAGTQYF
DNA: TGCGCCAGCAGCTTGGACCCGGGACTAGCGGCTGGGACCCAGTACTTC

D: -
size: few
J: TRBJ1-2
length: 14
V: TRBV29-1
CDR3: CSVEEEGPFYGYTF
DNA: TGCAGCGTTGAAGAGGAGGGGCCCTTCTATGGCTACACCTTC

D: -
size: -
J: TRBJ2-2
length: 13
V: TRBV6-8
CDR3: CASSHGVTGELFF
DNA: TGTGCCAGCAGTCACGGGGTGACCGGGGAGCTGTTTTTT

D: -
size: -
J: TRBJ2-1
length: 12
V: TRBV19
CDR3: CASSINMNEQFF
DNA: TGTGCCAGTAGCATAAACATGAATGAGCAGTTCTTC

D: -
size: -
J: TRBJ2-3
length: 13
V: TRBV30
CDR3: CAWSLVGPDTQYF
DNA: TGTGCCTGGAGTCTAGTGGGGCCAGATACGCAGTATTTT

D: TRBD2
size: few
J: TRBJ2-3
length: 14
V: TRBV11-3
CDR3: CASNPSGGTDTQYF
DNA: TGTGCCAGCAACCCTAGCGGGGGCACAGATACGCAGTATTTT

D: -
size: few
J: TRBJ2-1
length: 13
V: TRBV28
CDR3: CASSTRTVNEQFF
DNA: TGTGCCAGCAGTACGCGGACAGTGAATGAGCAGTTCTTC

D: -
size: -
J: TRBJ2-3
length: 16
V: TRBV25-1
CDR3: CASSESVAVGADTQYF
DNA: TGTGCCAGCAGTGAATCAGTTGCGGTGGGGGCAGATACGCAGTATTTT

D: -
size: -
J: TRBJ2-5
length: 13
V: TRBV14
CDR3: CASSRGLGETQYF
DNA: TGTGCCAGCAGCCGAGGACTGGGGGAGACCCAGTACTTC

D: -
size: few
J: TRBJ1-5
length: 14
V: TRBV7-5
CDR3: CASSIGTGHQPQHF
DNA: TGTGCCAGCAGTATTGGGACGGGCCATCAGCCCCAGCATTTT

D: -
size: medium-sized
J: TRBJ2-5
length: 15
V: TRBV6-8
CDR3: CASKYAGTGDGTQYF
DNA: TGTGCCAGCAAATATGCCGGGACGGGCGATGGGACCCAGTACTTC

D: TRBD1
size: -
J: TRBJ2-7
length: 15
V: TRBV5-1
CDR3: CASSSDSGTGGKQYF
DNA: TGCGCTAGCAGCTCGGACTCCGGGACAGGCGGTAAGCAGTACTTC

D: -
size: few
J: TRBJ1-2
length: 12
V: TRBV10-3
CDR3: CAISESQYGYTF
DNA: TGTGCCATCAGTGAGTCGCAGTACGGCTACACCTTC

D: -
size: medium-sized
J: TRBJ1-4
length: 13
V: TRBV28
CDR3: CASSPPGVEKLFF
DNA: TGTGCCAGCAGCCCTCCAGGGGTGGAAAAACTGTTTTTT